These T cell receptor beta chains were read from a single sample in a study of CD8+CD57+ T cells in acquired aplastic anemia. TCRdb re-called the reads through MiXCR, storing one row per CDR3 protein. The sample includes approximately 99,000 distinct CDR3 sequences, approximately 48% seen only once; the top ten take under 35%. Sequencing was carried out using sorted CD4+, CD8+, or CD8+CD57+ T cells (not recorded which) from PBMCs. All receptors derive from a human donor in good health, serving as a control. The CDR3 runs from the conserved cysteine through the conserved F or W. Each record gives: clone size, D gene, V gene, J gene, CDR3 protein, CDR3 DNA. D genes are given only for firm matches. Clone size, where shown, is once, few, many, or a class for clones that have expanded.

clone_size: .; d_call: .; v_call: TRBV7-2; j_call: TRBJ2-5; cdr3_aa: CASSLLAQETQYF; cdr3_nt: TGTGCCAGCAGCTTACTAGCGCAAGAGACCCAGTACTTC
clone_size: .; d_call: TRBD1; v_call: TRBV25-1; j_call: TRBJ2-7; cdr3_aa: CASSGTDRGGRGIKNEQYF; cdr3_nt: TGTGCCAGCAGTGGGACGGACAGGGGGGGCAGGGGGATCAAAAACGAGCAGTACTTC
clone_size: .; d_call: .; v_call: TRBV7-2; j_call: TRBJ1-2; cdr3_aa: CASSLAEGYGYTF; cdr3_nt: TGTGCCAGCAGCTTAGCCGAGGGCTATGGCTACACCTTC
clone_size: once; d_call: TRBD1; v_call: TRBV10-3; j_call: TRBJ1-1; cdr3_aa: CAISSQGGMNTEAFF; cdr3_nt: TGTGCCATCAGTTCACAGGGGGGTATGAACACTGAAGCTTTCTTT
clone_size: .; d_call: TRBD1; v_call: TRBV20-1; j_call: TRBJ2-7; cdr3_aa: CSAQDRGYEQYF; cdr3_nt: TGCAGTGCACAAGACAGGGGGTACGAGCAGTACTTC
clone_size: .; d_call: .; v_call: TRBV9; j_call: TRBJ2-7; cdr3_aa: CASSSGGAAYEQYF; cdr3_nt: TGTGCCAGCTCAAGTGGGGGGGCGGCCTACGAGCAGTACTTC
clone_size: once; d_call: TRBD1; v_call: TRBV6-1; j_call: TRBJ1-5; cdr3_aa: CASSARQGAQPQHF; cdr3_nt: TGTGCCAGCAGTGCACGACAGGGGGCTCAGCCCCAGCATTTT
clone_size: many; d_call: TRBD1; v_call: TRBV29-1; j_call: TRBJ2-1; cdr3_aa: CSGTGTGRRHEQFF; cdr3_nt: TGCAGCGGTACCGGGACAGGGAGACGGCATGAGCAGTTCTTC
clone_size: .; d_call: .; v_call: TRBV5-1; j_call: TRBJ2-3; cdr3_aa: CASSQGTVSTDTQYF; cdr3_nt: TGCGCCAGCAGCCAAGGGACCGTTAGCACAGATACGCAGTATTTT
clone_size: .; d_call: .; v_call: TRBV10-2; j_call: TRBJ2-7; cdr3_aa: CASSELLGSYEQYF; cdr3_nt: TGCGCCAGCAGTGAGCTATTGGGTTCTTACGAGCAGTACTTC
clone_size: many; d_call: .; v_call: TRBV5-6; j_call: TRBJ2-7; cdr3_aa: CASSWDGNHEQYF; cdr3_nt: TGTGCCAGCAGCTGGGATGGAAACCACGAGCAGTACTTC
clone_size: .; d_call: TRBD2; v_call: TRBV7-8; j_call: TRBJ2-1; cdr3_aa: CASSPLAGGQSNEQFF; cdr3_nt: TGTGCCAGCAGCCCATTAGCGGGAGGTCAAAGCAATGAGCAGTTCTTC
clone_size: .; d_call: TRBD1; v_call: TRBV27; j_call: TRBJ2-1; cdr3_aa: CASSSKGPGQAIYNEQFF; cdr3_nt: TGTGCCAGCAGTTCCAAAGGGCCCGGACAGGCTATCTACAATGAGCAGTTCTTC
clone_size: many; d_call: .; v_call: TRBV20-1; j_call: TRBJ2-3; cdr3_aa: CSARVFWVSSTDTQYF; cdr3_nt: TGCAGTGCTAGAGTTTTCTGGGTATCTAGCACAGATACGCAGTATTTT
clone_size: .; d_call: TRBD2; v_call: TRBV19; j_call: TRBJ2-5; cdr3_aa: CASSTQRGYQETQYF; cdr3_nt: TGTGCCAGTAGTACCCAGCGGGGGTACCAAGAGACCCAGTACTTC
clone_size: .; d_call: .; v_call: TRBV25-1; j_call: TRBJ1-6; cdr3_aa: CASSGGARQDSPLHF; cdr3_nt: TGTGCCAGCAGTGGGGGGGCCAGGCAGGATTCACCCCTCCACTTT
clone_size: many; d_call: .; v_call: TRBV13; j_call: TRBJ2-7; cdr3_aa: CASSLTGSPEQYF; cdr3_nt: TGTGCCAGCAGCTTAACAGGGTCCCCCGAGCAGTACTTC
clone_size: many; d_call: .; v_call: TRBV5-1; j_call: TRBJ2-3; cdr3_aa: CASNGPDGADTQYF; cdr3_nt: TGCGCCAGCAATGGCCCAGATGGGGCAGATACGCAGTATTTT
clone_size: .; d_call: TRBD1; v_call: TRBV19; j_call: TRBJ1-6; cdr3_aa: CASSAGTGENSPLHF; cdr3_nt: TGTGCCAGTAGTGCCGGGACAGGGGAGAATTCACCCCTCCACTTT
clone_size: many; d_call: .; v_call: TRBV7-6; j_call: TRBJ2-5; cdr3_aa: CASSLGSSGSQYF; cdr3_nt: TGTGCCAGCAGCTTAGGTTCCTCCGGGTCCCAGTACTTC
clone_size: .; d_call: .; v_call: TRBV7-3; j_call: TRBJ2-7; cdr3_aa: CASSPGAGMVYEQYF; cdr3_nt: TGTGCCAGCAGCCCAGGGGCGGGGATGGTTTACGAGCAGTACTTC
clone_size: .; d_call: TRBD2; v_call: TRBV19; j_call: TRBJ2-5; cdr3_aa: CASSSSSGSQETQYF; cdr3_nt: TGTGCCAGTAGTTCTTCTAGCGGGAGCCAAGAGACCCAGTACTTC
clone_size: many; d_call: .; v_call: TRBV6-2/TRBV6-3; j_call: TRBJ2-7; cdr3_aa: CASSHAPGRTRKPYEQYF; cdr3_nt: TGTGCCAGCAGTCACGCCCCGGGACGGACCAGAAAACCCTACGAGCAGTACTTC
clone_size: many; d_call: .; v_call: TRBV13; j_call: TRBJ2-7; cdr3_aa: CASRSTSYEQYF; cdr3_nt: TGTGCCAGCAGATCAACTAGCTACGAGCAGTACTTC
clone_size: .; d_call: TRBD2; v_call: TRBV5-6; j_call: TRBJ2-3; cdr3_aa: CASSLQAGGRNTQYF; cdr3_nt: TGTGCCAGCAGCTTACAGGCGGGGGGTAGGAATACGCAGTATTTT
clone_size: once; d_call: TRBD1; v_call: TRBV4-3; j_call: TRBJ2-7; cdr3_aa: CASSQDQGAYERYF; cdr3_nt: TGCGCCAGCAGCCAAGATCAGGGGGCGTACGAGCGGTACTTC
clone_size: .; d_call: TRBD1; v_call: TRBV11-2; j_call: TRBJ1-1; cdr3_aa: CASSLDLGTGLRRDTEAFF; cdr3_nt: TGTGCCAGCAGCTTAGATCTGGGGACAGGGCTTCGACGGGACACTGAAGCTTTCTTT
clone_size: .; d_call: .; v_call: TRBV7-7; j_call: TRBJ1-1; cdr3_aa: CASSTTRGTEAFF; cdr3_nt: TGTGCCAGCAGTACGACTAGGGGCACTGAAGCTTTCTTT
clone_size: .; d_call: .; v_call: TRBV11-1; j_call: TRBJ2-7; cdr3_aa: CASSFWGIAYEQYF; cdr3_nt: TGTGCCAGCAGCTTCTGGGGGATCGCCTACGAGCAGTACTTC
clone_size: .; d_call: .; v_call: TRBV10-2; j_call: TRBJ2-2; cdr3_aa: CASGGENTGELFF; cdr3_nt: TGCGCCAGCGGGGGAGAGAACACTGGGGAGCTGTTTTTT
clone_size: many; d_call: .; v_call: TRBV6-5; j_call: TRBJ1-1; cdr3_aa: CASFEHHAEAFF; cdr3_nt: TGTGCCAGCTTCGAACATCACGCTGAAGCTTTCTTT
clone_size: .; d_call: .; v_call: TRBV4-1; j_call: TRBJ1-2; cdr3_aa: CASSQDADRHYGYTF; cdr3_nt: TGCGCCAGCAGCCAAGATGCGGACCGACACTATGGCTACACCTTC
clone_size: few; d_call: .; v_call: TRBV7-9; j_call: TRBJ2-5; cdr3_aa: CATGQIQETQYF; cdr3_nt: TGTGCCACGGGGCAGATACAAGAGACCCAGTACTTC
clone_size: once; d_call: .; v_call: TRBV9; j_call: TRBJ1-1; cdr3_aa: CASSVDSNTEAFF; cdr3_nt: TGTGCCAGCAGCGTAGATTCCAACACTGAAGCTTTCTTT
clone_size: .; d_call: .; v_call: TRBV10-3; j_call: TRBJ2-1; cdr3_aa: CAISELSNNEQFF; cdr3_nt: TGTGCCATCAGTGAGTTGAGTAATAATGAGCAGTTCTTC
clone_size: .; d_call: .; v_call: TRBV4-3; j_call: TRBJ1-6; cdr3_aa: CASGSSTSPLHF; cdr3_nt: TGCGCCAGCGGCTCGTCAACTTCACCCCTCCACTTT
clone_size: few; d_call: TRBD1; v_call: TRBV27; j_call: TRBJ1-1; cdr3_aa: CASREGQGGLHTEAFF; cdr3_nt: TGTGCCAGCAGAGAGGGACAGGGAGGGTTGCACACTGAAGCTTTCTTT
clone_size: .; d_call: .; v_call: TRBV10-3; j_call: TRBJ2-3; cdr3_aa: CAALGGGGTGTDTQYF; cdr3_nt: TGTGCCGCCCTAGGGGGGGGCGGGACTGGCACAGATACGCAGTATTTT
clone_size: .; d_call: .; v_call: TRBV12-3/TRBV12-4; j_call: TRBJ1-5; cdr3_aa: CASRVSNQPQHF; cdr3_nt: TGTGCCAGTCGAGTAAGCAATCAGCCCCAGCATTTT
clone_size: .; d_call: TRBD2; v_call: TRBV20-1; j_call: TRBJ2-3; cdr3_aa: CSARDSTGLATDTQYF; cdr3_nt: TGCAGTGCTAGAGATTCCACCGGACTAGCAACAGATACGCAGTATTTT
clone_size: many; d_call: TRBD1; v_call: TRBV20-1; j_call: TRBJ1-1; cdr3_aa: CSARDSWGQGMNTEAFF; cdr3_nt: TGCAGTGCTAGAGATAGTTGGGGACAGGGAATGAACACTGAAGCTTTCTTT
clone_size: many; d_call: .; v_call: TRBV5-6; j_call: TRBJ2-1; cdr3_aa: CASSSDPSEQFF; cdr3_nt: TGTGCCAGCAGCTCCGATCCGAGTGAGCAGTTCTTC
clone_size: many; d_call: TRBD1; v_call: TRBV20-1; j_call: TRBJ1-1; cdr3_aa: CSARTGDTEAFF; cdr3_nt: TGCAGTGCTAGGACAGGGGACACTGAAGCTTTCTTT
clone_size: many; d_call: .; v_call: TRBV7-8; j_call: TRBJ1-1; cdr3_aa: CASSLRLSGNLENTEAFF; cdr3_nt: TGTGCCAGCAGCTTACGATTATCAGGGAACTTGGAGAACACTGAAGCTTTCTTT
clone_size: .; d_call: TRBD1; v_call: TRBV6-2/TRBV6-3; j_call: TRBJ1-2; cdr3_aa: CASSPWTGQNDYTF; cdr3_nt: TGTGCCAGCAGCCCGTGGACAGGGCAAAACGACTACACCTTC